This T cell receptor beta chain is drawn from a study of blood T cell repertoires in COVID-19. In this sample, this clone turned up a few times. Libraries were prepared by immunoSEQ multiplex PCR; TCRdb keeps only in-frame clonotypes and omits some of them. The sample lists about 73,000 clones; roughly 89% were seen once. The CDR3 loop spans 14 amino acids. Germline CDR1 and CDR2: SGDLS and YYNGEE. The V and J ends lost 0 bases and 5 bases respectively, with 12 bases between them. The TCR originated in a man aged 80 or over with acute or convalescent COVID-19. The chain combines TRBV9 with TRBJ2-7; possible D gene TRBD1, 5 bases. The sample consisted of peripheral blood. The CDR3 is CASSVEGSAHEQYF. The CDR3 region has the DNA TGTGCCAGCAGCGTAGAGGGGTCTGCTCACGAGCAGTACTTC.